This T cell receptor beta chain is drawn from a study of T cell changes during pregnancy in multiple sclerosis. CDR1 is MNHEY and CDR2 is SMNVEV in the germline V gene (reference sequence). V shed 5 bases and J 0 bases; nucleotides not matched to a gene: 10. CDR3 length: 19 amino acids. The method was immunoSEQ multiplex PCR; TCRdb's version includes in-frame clones alone and lacks a portion of them. The sample records more than 35,000 clones, around nine tenths being singletons. The TCR was taken from a female donor in good health, enrolled as a control in a pregnancy study. This specimen was CD4+ T cells from peripheral blood mononuclear cells, taken in the third trimester of pregnancy. The V gene is TRBV27, the J gene TRBJ2-6; 10 bases are a match to TRBD1. DNA for the CDR3: TGTGCCAGCAGTGCTACGGGACAGGGGAGAATCTCTGGGGCCAACGTCCTGACTTTC. It codes for CASSATGQGRISGANVLTF.